The rows below give T cell receptor beta chains drawn from one sample of a study of blood T cell repertoires in COVID-19. Generated by immunoSEQ multiplex PCR, the TCRdb table keeps only in-frame clones and is missing some. In the table there are 150,000 or so clones, around 83% of which are singletons. Material for sequencing was PBMCs or T cells enriched from blood (not recorded which). The receptors stem from a woman aged 50 to 60 who had been exposed to COVID-19. Both conserved end residues are part of each CDR3. D genes are given only for firm matches. Some rows mark clone size as missing; the rest say once, few, many or name a class of expanded clone.

D gene	clone size	J gene	V gene	CDR3 DNA	CDR3 protein
NA	NA	TRBJ2-3	TRBV27	TGTGCCAGCGTCTCCGGGGGAGATACGCAGTATTTT	CASVSGGDTQYF
NA	NA	TRBJ1-1	TRBV3-1/TRBV3-2	TGTGCCAGCAGTCCCTTCGCCCCAACGGGGATTTCGAACACTGAAGCTTTCTTT	CASSPFAPTGISNTEAFF
NA	NA	TRBJ2-2	TRBV9	TGTGCCAGCAGCCCCTTTCCTCCGGGACAAGGTACCGGGGAGCTGTTTTTT	CASSPFPPGQGTGELFF
TRBD2	NA	TRBJ2-4	TRBV6-5	TGTGCCAGCAGTTACGTGGGGGAGGGCCATAACATTCAGTACTTC	CASSYVGEGHNIQYF
NA	NA	TRBJ1-1	TRBV5-1	TGCGCCAGCAGCTTGAACTTTGGCACTGAAGCTTTCTTT	CASSLNFGTEAFF
NA	NA	TRBJ1-1	TRBV11-3	TGTGCCAGCAGCCCCAGCGGACAGCTGAACACTGAAGCTTTCTTT	CASSPSGQLNTEAFF
TRBD1	NA	TRBJ1-4	TRBV5-1	TGCGCCAGCAGCACGGGACAGGGAACTAATGAAAAACTGTTTTTT	CASSTGQGTNEKLFF
NA	NA	TRBJ2-4	TRBV6-2/TRBV6-3	TGTGCCAGCAGTTACTCGTCGGACTCCGGGAACATTCAGTACTTC	CASSYSSDSGNIQYF
TRBD2	NA	TRBJ2-3	TRBV5-5	TGTGCCAGCAGCAGGGGACTAGCGGGAGGGACAGATACGCAGTATTTT	CASSRGLAGGTDTQYF
NA	NA	TRBJ2-7	TRBV4-3	TGCGCCAGCAGCCAAGTCTTAACACCCTCCTACGAGCAGTACTTC	CASSQVLTPSYEQYF
TRBD1	NA	TRBJ2-6	TRBV27	TGTGCCAGCAGTTTAATGGGACAGTTCTCTGGGGCCAACGTCCTGACTTTC	CASSLMGQFSGANVLTF
NA	NA	TRBJ1-1	TRBV5-6	TGTGCCAGCAGTCCCGACGCAGGCAGGACTGAAGCTTTCTTT	CASSPDAGRTEAFF
NA	NA	TRBJ1-1	TRBV12-3/TRBV12-4	TGTGCCAGCAGACTCACTCGGAACACTGAAGCTTTCTTT	CASRLTRNTEAFF
NA	NA	TRBJ1-1	TRBV6-5	TGTGCCAGCAGTTACTCATGGGGCGAAGCTTTCTTT	CASSYSWGEAFF
NA	NA	TRBJ1-5	TRBV6-2/TRBV6-3	TGTGCCAGCAGCCTCCTCAGAGGTCAGCCCCAGCATTTT	CASSLLRGQPQHF
NA	NA	TRBJ1-4	TRBV18	TGTGCCAGCTCACCACTGGCGGGACGGGCAGCAACTAATGAAAAACTGTTTTTT	CASSPLAGRAATNEKLFF
NA	NA	TRBJ1-2	TRBV7-9	TGTGCCAGCAGCCCGTACACCCTCTCAACCTCTTATGGCTACACCTTC	CASSPYTLSTSYGYTF
NA	NA	TRBJ1-2	TRBV25-1	TGTGCCAGCAGTGGGACAGTCTATGGCTACACCTTC	CASSGTVYGYTF
NA	NA	TRBJ1-2	TRBV2	TGTGCCAGCAGGAGGACAGTAGGCTACACCTTC	CASRRTVGYTF
TRBD1	few	TRBJ1-5	TRBV12-5	TGTGCTAGTGCCTCGGAGGGGGCCAATCAGCCCCAGCATTTT	CASASEGANQPQHF
TRBD2	NA	TRBJ2-6	TRBV3-1/TRBV3-2	TGTGCCAGCAGCCAAGCGGCAGCGGGGGCGTACGGGGCCAACGTCCTGACTTTC	CASSQAAAGAYGANVLTF
NA	NA	TRBJ1-2	TRBV21-1	TGTGCCAGCAGCAAAGAGCAGGGCTTGAACTATGGCTACACCTTC	CASSKEQGLNYGYTF
TRBD1	NA	TRBJ2-1	TRBV5-1	TGCGCCAGCAGCTTGGGACAGGGGAATGAGCAGTTCTTC	CASSLGQGNEQFF